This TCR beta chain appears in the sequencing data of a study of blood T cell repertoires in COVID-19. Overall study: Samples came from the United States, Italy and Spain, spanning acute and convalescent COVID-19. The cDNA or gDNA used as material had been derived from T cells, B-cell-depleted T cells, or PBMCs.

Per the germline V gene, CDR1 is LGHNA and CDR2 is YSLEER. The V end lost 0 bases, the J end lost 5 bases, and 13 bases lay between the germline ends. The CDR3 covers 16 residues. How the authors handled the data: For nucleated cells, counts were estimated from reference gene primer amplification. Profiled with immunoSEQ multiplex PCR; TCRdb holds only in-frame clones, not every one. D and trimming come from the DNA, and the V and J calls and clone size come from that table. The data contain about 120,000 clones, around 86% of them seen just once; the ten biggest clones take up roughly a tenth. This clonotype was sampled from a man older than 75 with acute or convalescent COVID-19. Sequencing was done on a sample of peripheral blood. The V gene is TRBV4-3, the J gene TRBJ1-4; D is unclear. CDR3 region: CASSQEVSSSNEKLFF. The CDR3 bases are TGCGCCAGCAGCCAAGAAGTCTCCAGTAGCAATGAAAAACTGTTTTTT.